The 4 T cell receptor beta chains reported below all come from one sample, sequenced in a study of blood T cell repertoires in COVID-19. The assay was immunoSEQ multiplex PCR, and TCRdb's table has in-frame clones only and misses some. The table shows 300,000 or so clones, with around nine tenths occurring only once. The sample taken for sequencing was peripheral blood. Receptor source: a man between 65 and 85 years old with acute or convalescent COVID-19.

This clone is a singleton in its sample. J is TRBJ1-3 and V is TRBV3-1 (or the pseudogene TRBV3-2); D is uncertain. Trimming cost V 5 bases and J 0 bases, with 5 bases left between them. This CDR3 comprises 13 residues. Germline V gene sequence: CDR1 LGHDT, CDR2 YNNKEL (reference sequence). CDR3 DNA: TGTGCCAGCAGCGCCTACTCTGGAAACACCATATATTTT. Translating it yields CASSAYSGNTIYF.

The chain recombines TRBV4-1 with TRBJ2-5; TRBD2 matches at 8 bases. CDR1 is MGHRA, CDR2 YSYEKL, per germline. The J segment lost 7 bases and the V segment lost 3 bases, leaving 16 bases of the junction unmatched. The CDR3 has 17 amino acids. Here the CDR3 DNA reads TGCGCCAGCAGCCACCTGGGACTAGAAACCCATCGGGGGACCCAGTACTTC. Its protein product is CASSHLGLETHRGTQYF.

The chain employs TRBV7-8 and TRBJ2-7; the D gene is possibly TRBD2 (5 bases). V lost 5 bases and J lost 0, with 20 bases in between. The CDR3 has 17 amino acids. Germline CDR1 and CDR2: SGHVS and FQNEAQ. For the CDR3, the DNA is TGTGCCAGCAGCACCCGAGGTACCGGGGAGAGCTCCTACGAGCAGTACTTC. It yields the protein CASSTRGTGESSYEQYF.

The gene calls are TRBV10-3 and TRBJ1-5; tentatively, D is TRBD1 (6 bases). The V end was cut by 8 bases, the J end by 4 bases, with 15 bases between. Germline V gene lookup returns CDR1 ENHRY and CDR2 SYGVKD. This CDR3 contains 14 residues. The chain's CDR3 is CAIGTREGNQPQHF. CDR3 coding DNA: TGTGCCATCGGGACAAGGGAAGGGAATCAGCCCCAGCATTTT.